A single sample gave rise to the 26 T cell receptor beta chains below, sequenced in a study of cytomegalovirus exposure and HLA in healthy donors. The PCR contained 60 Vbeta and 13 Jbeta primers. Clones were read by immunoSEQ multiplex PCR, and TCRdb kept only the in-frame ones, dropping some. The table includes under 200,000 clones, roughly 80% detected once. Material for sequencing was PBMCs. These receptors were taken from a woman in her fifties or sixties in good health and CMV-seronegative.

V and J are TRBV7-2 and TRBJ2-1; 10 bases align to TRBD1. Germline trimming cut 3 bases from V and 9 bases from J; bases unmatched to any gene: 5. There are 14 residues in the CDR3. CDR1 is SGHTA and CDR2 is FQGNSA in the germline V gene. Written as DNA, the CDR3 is TGTGCCAGCAGCTTGGACAGGGGGGGACTTGAGCAGTTCTTC. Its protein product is CASSLDRGGLEQFF.

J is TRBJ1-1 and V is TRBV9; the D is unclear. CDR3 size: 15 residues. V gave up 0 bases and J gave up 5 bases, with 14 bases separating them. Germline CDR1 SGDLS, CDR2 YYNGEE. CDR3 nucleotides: TGTGCCAGCAGCGTAGGACCAAACCCGGGAACTGAAGCTTTCTTT. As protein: CASSVGPNPGTEAFF.

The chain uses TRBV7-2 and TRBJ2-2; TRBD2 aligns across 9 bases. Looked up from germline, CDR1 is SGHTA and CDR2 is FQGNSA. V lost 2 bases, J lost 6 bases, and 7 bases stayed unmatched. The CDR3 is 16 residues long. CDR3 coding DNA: TGTGCCAGCAGCTTATGGGCGGCGGGGGGGGCCGGGGAGCTGTTTTTT. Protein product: CASSLWAAGGAGELFF. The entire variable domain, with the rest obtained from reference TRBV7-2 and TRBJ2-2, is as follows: GAGVSQSPSNKVTEKGKDVELRCDPISGHTALYWYRQSLGQGLEFLIYFQGNSAPDKSGLPSDRFSAERTGGSVSTLTIQRTQQEDSAVYLCASSLWAAGGAGELFFGEGSRLTVL.

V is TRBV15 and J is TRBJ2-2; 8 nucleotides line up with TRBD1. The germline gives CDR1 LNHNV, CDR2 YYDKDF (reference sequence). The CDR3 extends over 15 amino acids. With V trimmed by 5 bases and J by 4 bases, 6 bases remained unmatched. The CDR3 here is CATSSRGPGTGELFF. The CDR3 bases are TGTGCCACCAGCTCCAGGGGGCCCGGCACCGGGGAGCTGTTTTTT.

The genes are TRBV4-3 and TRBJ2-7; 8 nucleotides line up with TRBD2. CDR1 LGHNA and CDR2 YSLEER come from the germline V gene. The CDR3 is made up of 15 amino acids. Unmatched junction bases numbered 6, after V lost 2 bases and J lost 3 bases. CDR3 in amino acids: CASSQQSGGLYEQYF. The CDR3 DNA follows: TGCGCCAGCAGCCAACAGAGCGGGGGCCTCTACGAGCAGTACTTC.

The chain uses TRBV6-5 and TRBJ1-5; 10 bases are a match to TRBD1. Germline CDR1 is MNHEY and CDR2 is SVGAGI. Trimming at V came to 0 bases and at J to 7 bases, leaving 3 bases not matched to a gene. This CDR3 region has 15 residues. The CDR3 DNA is TGTGCCAGCAGTTACTCGGGACAGGGGATCCAGCCCCAGCATTTT. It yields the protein CASSYSGQGIQPQHF.

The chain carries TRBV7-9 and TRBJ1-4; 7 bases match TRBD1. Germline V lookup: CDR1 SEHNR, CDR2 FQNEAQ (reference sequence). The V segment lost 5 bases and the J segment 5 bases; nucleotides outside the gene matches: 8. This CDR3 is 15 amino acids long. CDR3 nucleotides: TGTGCCAGCAGCGATACAGGGGCCTCGAATGAAAAACTGTTTTTT. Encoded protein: CASSDTGASNEKLFF.

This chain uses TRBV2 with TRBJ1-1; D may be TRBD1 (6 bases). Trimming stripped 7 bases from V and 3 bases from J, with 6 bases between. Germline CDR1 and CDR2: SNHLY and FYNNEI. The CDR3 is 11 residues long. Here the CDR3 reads CASKGDTEAFF. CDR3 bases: TGTGCCAGCAAGGGGGACACTGAAGCTTTCTTT.

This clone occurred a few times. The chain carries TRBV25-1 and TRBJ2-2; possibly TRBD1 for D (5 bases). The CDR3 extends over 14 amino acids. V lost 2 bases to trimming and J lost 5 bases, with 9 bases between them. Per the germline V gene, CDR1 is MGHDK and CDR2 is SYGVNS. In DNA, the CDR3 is TGTGCCAGCAGTGAAGCAGGGTCTACCGGGGAGCTGTTTTTT. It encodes CASSEAGSTGELFF. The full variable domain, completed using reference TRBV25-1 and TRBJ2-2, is EADIYQTPRYLVIGTGKKITLECSQTMGHDKMYWYQQDPGMELHLIHYSYGVNSTEKGDLSSESTVSRIRTEHFPLTLESARPSHTSQYLCASSEAGSTGELFFGEGSRLTVL.

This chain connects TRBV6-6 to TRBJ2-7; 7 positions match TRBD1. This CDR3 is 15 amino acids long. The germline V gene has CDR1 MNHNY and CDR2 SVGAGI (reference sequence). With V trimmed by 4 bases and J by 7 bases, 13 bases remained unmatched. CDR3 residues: CASSSGTALRGEQYF. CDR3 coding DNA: TGTGCCAGCAGTTCCGGGACAGCCCTGAGGGGGGAGCAGTACTTC.

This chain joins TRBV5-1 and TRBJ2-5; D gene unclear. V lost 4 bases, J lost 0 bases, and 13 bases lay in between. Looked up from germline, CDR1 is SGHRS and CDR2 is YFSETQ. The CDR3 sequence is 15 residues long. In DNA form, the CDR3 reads TGCGCCAGCAGCGCCCCGACTGGGTACCAAGAGACCCAGTACTTC. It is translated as CASSAPTGYQETQYF.

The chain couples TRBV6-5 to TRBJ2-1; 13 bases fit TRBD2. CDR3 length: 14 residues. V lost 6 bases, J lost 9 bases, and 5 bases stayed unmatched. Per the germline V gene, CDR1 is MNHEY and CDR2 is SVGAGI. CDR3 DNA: TGTGCCAGCAGGCAGGGACTAGCGGGAAGTGAGCAGTTCTTC. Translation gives CASRQGLAGSEQFF.

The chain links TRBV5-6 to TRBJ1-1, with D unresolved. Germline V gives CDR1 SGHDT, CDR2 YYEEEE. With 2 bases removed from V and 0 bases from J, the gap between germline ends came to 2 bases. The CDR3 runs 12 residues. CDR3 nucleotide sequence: TGTGCCAGCAGCTTCTTGAACACTGAAGCTTTCTTT. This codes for CASSFLNTEAFF.

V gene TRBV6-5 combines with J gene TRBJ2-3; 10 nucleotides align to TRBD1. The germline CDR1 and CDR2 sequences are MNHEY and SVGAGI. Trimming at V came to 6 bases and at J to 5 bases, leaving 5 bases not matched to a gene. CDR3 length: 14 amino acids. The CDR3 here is CASSAGQGRDTQYF. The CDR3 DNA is TGTGCCAGCAGCGCGGGACAGGGGAGAGATACGCAGTATTTT.

For the CDR3, the DNA is TGTGCCAGCAGTTTGATACCTAGCGGGATCAGGGAGCAGTTCTTC. Its translation: CASSLIPSGIREQFF. The chain links TRBV27 to TRBJ2-1; TRBD2 agrees at 9 bases. The V and J ends lost 3 bases and 10 bases, in that order; junction bases with no gene match: 10. In germline, CDR1 is MNHEY, CDR2 SMNVEV (reference sequence). CDR3 length: 15 residues.

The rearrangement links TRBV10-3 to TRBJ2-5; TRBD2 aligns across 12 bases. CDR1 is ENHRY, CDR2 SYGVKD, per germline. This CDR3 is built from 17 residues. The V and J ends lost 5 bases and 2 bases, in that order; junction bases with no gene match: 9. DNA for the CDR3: TGTGCCATCAGTACCGCACTAGCGGGGGGCCCTCAAGAGACCCAGTACTTC. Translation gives CAISTALAGGPQETQYF.

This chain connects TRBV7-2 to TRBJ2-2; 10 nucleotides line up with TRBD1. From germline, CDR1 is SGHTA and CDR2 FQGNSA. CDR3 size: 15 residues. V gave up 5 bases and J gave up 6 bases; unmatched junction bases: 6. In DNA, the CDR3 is TGTGCCAGCAGCCGGACAGGGGGGTGGGCCGGGGAGCTGTTTTTT. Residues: CASSRTGGWAGELFF.

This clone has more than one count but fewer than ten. Written as DNA, the CDR3 is TGTGCCAGCAGCGGACAGGGATATGAGCAGTTCTTC. As protein: CASSGQGYEQFF. This chain uses TRBV7-2 with TRBJ2-1; 8 positions match TRBD1. Trimming took 5 bases from V and 8 from J; bases not matched to a gene: 2. Germline CDR1 SGHTA, CDR2 FQGNSA. CDR3 length equals 12 residues. Filled out from reference TRBV7-2 and TRBJ2-1, the complete variable domain reads GAGVSQSPSNKVTEKGKDVELRCDPISGHTALYWYRQSLGQGLEFLIYFQGNSAPDKSGLPSDRFSAERTGGSVSTLTIQRTQQEDSAVYLCASSGQGYEQFFGPGTRLTVL.

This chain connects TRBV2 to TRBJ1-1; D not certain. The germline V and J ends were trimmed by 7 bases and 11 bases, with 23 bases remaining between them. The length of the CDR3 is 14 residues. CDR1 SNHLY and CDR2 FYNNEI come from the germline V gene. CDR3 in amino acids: CASTVVSPLSVAFF. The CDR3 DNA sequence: TGTGCCAGCACAGTGGTCAGCCCCCTAAGCGTGGCTTTCTTT.

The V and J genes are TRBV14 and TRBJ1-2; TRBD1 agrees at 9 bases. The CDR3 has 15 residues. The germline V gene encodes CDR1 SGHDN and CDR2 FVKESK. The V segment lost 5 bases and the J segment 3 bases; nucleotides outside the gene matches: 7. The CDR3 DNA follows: TGTGCCAGCAGCGGCCGGGACAGGGCCCACTATGGCTACACCTTC. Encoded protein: CASSGRDRAHYGYTF. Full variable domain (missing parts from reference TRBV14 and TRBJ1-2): EAGVTQFPSHSVIEKGQTVTLRCDPISGHDNLYWYRRVMGKEIKFLLHFVKESKQDESGMPNNRFLAERTGGTYSTLKVQPAELEDSGVYFCASSGRDRAHYGYTFGSGTRLTVV.

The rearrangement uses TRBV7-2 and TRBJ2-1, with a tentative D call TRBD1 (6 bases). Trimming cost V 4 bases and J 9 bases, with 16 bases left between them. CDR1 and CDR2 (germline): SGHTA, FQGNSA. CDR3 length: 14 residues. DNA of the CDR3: TGTGCCAGCAGCTCACAGGGATACCCTATTGAGCAGTTCTTC. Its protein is CASSSQGYPIEQFF.

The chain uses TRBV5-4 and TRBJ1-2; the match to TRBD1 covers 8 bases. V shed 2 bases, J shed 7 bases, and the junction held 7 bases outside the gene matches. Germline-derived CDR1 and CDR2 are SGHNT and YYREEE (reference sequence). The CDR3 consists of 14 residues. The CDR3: CASSLLTGVVGYTF. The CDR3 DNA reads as TGTGCCAGCAGCTTACTGACAGGGGTCGTTGGCTACACCTTC. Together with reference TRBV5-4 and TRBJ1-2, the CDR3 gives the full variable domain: ETGVTQSPTHLIKTRGQQVTLRCSSQSGHNTVSWYQQALGQGPQFIFQYYREEENGRGNFPPRFSGLQFPNYSSELNVNALELDDSALYLCASSLLTGVVGYTFGSGTRLTVV.

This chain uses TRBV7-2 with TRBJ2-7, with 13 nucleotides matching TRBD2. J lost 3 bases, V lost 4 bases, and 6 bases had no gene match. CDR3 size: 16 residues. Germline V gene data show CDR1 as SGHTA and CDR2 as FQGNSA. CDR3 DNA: TGTGCCAGCAGCTCTCAACTAGCGGGGGGGCTCTACGAGCAGTACTTC. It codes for CASSSQLAGGLYEQYF.

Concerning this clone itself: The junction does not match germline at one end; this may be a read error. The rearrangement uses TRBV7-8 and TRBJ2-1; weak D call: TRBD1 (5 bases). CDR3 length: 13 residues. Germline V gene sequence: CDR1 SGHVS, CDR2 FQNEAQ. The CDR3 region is CANSVREPNEQFF. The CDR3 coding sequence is TGTGCCAACAGCGTCAGGGAACCCAATGAGCAGTTCTTC.

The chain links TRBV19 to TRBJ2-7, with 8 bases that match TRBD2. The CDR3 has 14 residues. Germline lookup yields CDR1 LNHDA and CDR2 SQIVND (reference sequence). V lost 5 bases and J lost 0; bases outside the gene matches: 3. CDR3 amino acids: CASSPGTSSYEQYF. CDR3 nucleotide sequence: TGTGCCAGTAGTCCGGGGACTAGCTCCTACGAGCAGTACTTC.

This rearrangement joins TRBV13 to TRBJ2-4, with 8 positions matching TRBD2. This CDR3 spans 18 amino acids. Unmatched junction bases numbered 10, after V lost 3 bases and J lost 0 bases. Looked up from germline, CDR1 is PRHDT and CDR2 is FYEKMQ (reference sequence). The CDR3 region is CASSFRGGMTLAKNIQYF. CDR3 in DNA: TGTGCCAGCAGCTTCCGGGGGGGCATGACTTTAGCCAAAAACATTCAGTACTTC.